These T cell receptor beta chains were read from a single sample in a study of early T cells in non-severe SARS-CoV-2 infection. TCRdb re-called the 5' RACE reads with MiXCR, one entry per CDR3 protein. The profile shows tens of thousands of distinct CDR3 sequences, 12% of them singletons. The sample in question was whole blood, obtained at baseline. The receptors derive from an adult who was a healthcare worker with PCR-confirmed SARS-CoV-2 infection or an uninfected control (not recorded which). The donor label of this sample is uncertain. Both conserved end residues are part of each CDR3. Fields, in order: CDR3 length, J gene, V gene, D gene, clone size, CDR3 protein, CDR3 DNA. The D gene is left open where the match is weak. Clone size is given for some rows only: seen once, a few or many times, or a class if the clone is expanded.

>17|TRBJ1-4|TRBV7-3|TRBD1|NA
CASSTLTGTTTNEKLFF
TGTGCCAGCAGCACCCTGACAGGGACAACAACTAATGAAAAACTGTTTTTT
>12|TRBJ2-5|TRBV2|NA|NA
CASSPRGIPQYF
TGTGCCAGCAGTCCAAGAGGGATCCCCCAGTACTTC
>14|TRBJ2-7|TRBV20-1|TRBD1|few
CSTYRDRGSYEQYF
TGCAGTACCTACCGGGACAGGGGTTCCTACGAGCAGTACTTC
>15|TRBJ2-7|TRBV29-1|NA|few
CSLPTGDGYSYEQYF
TGCAGCTTACCTACAGGTGACGGATACTCCTACGAGCAGTACTTC
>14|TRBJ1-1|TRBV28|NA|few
CASSVGAFLTEAFF
TGTGCCAGCAGTGTAGGGGCCTTCTTGACTGAAGCTTTCTTT
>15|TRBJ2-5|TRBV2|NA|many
CASSGIDGWQETQYF
TGTGCCAGCAGTGGGATCGACGGTTGGCAAGAGACCCAGTACTTC
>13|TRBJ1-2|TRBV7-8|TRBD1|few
CASSSGTGNGYTF
TGTGCCAGCAGCTCCGGGACAGGGAATGGCTACACCTTC
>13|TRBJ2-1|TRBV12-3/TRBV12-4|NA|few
CASSFAEVGEQFF
TGTGCCAGCAGTTTTGCGGAGGTGGGTGAGCAGTTCTTC
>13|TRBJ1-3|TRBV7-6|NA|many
CASSPDGVYTIYF
TGTGCCAGCAGCCCGGACGGGGTTTACACCATATATTTT
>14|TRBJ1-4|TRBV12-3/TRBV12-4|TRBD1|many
CASSLLQGNEKLFF
TGTGCCAGCAGTTTATTACAGGGGAACGAAAAACTGTTTTTT
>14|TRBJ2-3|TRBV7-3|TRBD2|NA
CASSPTSVSDTQYF
TGTGCCAGCAGCCCGACTAGCGTGTCAGATACGCAGTATTTT
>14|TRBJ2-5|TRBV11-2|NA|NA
CASRRLRGQETQYF
TGTGCCAGCAGAAGGCTTAGGGGCCAAGAGACCCAGTACTTC
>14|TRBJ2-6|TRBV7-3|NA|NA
CASKGSSGANVLTF
TGTGCCAGCAAGGGGAGCTCTGGGGCCAACGTCCTGACTTTC
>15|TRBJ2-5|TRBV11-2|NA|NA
CASSFDGRKQETQYF
TGTGCCAGCAGCTTCGATGGACGTAAACAAGAGACCCAGTACTTC
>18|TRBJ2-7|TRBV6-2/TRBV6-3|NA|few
CASSYSIGRQTSSYEQYF
TGTGCCAGCAGTTACTCGATCGGGCGACAGACTAGCTCCTACGAGCAGTACTTC
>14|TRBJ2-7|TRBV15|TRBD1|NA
CATSGTGAHYEQYF
TGTGCCACCAGCGGAACAGGGGCACACTACGAGCAGTACTTC
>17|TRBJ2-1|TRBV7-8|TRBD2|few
CASSLTLAGGRYNEQFF
TGTGCCAGCAGCTTAACACTAGCGGGAGGACGGTACAATGAGCAGTTCTTC
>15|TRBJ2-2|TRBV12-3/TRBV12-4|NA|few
CASQVLTSNTGELFF
TGTGCCAGCCAGGTCTTAACTAGCAACACCGGGGAGCTGTTTTTT
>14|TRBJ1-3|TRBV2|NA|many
CASRGPGFQSTIYF
TGTGCCAGCAGGGGCCCAGGGTTCCAAAGCACCATATATTTT
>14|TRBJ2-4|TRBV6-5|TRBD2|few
CASRGGGTKNIQYF
TGTGCCAGCAGGGGGGGAGGGACCAAAAACATTCAGTACTTC
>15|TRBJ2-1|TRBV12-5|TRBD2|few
CASGLTAGDYNEQFF
TGTGCTAGTGGTTTGACAGCGGGGGACTACAATGAGCAGTTCTTC
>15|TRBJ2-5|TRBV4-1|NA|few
CASSRGALVRETQYF
TGCGCCAGCAGCCGTGGGGCACTAGTGAGAGAGACCCAGTACTTC
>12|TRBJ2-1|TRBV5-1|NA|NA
CASSLAWYEQFF
TGCGCCAGCAGCTTGGCGTGGTATGAGCAGTTCTTC
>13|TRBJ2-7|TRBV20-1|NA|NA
CSATIDKPYEQYF
TGCAGTGCTACTATCGACAAGCCCTACGAGCAGTACTTC
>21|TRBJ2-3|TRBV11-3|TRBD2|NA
CASSLVPPWSGSVVGTDTQYF
TGTGCCAGCAGCTTAGTTCCCCCATGGAGCGGGAGTGTTGTTGGCACAGATACGCAGTATTTT
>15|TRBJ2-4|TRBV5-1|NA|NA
CASSPGGQLADIQYF
TGCGCCAGCAGCCCTGGAGGCCAACTCGCGGACATTCAGTACTTC
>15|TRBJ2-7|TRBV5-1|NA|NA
CASSLFPRSSYEQYF
TGCGCCAGCAGCTTGTTTCCTCGGTCTTCCTACGAGCAGTACTTC
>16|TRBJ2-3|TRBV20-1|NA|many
CSARVWLAKSTDTQYF
TGCAGTGCTAGAGTCTGGCTAGCGAAAAGCACAGATACGCAGTATTTT
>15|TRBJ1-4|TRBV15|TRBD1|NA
CATSRGQGRNEKLFF
TGTGCCACCAGCAGAGGACAGGGGAGAAATGAAAAACTGTTTTTT
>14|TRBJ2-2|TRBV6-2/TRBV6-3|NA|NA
CASSYWFYTGELFF
TGTGCCAGCAGTTACTGGTTCTACACCGGGGAGCTGTTTTTT
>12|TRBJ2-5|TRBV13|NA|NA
CASRHQQETQYF
TGTGCCAGCAGACATCAACAAGAGACCCAGTACTTC
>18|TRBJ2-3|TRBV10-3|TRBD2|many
CAISRSSGRGFMTDTQYF
TGTGCCATCAGTCGTTCCAGCGGGAGAGGGTTTATGACAGATACGCAGTATTTT
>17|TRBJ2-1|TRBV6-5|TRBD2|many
CASSSRTNGRRRDEQFF
TGTGCCAGCAGTTCCCGCACTAACGGGAGGCGAAGGGATGAGCAGTTCTTC
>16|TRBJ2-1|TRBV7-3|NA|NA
CASSPGAGGAYNEQFF
TGTGCCAGCAGCCCAGGGGCGGGTGGGGCCTACAATGAGCAGTTCTTC
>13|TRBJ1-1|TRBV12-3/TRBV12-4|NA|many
CASAHTQGVEAFF
TGTGCCAGCGCTCATACTCAAGGGGTTGAAGCTTTCTTT
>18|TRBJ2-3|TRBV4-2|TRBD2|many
CASSQGFGTSGRIDTQYF
TGTGCCAGCAGCCAAGGATTCGGGACTAGCGGGAGAATCGATACGCAGTATTTT
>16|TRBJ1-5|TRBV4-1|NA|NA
CASSQVTGKSNQPQHF
TGCGCCAGCAGCCAAGTCACAGGAAAAAGCAATCAGCCCCAGCATTTT
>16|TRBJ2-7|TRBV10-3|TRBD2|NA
CAISAGLAGGLYEQYF
TGTGCCATCAGTGCAGGACTAGCGGGAGGTCTATACGAGCAGTACTTC
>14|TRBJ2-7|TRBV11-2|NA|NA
CASSRGTDPYEQYF
TGTGCCAGCAGCCGTGGGACGGACCCCTACGAGCAGTACTTC
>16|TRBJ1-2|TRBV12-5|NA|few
CASGLVREGPLYGYTF
TGTGCTAGTGGTTTGGTACGAGAAGGGCCCCTCTATGGCTACACCTTC
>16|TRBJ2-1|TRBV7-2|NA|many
CASSLGSGKAYNEQFF
TGTGCCAGCAGCTTAGGTAGCGGAAAGGCCTACAATGAGCAGTTCTTC
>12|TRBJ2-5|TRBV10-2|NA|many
CASAASSETQYF
TGCGCCAGCGCGGCTAGCTCGGAGACCCAGTACTTC
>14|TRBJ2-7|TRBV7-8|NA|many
CASSYAGVSYEQYF
TGTGCCAGCAGCTACGCAGGGGTCTCCTACGAGCAGTACTTC
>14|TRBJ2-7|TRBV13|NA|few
CASSLSSQGHEQYF
TGTGCCAGCAGCTTGTCATCCCAAGGGCACGAGCAGTACTTC
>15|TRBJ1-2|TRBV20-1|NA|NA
CSASRSINDFYGYTF
TGCAGTGCTAGTAGGTCGATCAACGATTTCTATGGCTACACCTTC
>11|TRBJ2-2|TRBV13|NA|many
CAIDLAGELFF
TGTGCCATTGATTTGGCCGGGGAGCTGTTTTTT
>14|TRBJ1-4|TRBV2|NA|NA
CASSEGVRNEKLFF
TGTGCCAGCAGTGAAGGGGTTCGGAATGAAAAACTGTTTTTT